The following is a TCR beta chain sequence with its context. The data belong to a study of T cell changes during pregnancy in multiple sclerosis. The data were produced by immunoSEQ multiplex PCR, yet TCRdb's version contains in-frame clones alone and is incomplete. The table shows just over 50,000 clones, with approximately 92% occurring only once. The V segment lost 7 bases and the J segment 3 bases; nucleotides outside the gene matches: 7. CDR1 MNHNS and CDR2 SASEGT come from the germline V gene. CDR3 length equals 14 residues. The chain uses TRBV6-1 and TRBJ2-7; 9 bases agree with TRBD2. This clonotype was sampled from a female donor with multiple sclerosis, enrolled in a pregnancy study. The sequenced sample was CD4+ T cells from peripheral blood mononuclear cells, obtained after pregnancy. The CDR3 coding sequence is TGTGCCAGCACCGGGCTAGCGGGGAACTACGAGCAGTACTTC. Amino acids: CASTGLAGNYEQYF.